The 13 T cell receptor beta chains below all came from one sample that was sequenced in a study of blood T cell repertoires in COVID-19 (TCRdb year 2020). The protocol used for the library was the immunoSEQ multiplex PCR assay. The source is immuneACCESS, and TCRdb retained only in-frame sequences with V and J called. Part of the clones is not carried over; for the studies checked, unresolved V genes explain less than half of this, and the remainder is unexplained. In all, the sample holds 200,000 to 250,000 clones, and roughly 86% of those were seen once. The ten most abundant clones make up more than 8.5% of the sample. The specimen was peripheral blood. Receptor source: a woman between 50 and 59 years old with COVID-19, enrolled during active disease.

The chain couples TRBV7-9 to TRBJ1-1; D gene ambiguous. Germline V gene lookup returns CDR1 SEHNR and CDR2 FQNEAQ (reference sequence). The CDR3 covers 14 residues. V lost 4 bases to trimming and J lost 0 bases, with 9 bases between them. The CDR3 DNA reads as TGTGCCAGCAGCTCCACAGATTTGAACACTGAAGCTTTCTTT. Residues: CASSSTDLNTEAFF.

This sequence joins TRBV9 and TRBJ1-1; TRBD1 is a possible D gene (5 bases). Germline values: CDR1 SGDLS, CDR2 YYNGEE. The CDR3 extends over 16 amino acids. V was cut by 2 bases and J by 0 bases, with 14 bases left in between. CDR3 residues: CASSVGRAGMNTEAFF. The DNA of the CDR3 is TGTGCCAGCAGCGTCGGAAGGGCAGGGATGAACACTGAAGCTTTCTTT. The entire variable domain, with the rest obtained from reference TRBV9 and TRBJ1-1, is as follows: DSGVTQTPKHLITATGQRVTLRCSPRSGDLSVYWYQQSLDQGLQFLIQYYNGEERAKGNILERFSAQQFPDLHSELNLSSLELGDSALYFCASSVGRAGMNTEAFFGQGTRLTVV.

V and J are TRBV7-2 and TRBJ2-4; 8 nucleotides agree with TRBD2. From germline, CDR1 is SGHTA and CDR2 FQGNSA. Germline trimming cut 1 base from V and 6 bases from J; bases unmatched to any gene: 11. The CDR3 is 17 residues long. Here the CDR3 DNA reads TGTGCCAGCAGCTTAGTCGGCGGGGGGCCCCTCGGAAACATTCAGTACTTC. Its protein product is CASSLVGGGPLGNIQYF.

Here the CDR3 DNA reads TGTGCCAGCAGAATCCTTGTAGCGGGGGACAATGAGCAGTTCTTC. This translates into CASRILVAGDNEQFF. The chain has TRBV7-9 and TRBJ2-1; 9 bases map to TRBD2. This CDR3 is 15 amino acids long. Trimming took 6 bases from V and 5 from J; bases not matched to a gene: 8. Germline loops: CDR1 SEHNR, CDR2 FQNEAQ (reference sequence).

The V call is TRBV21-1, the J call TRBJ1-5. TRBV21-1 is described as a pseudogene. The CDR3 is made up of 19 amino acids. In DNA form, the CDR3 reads TGTGCCAGCAGCAAAGTGTACCCCACTAACCTTCCCTTCAATCAGCCCCAGCATTTT. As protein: CASSKVYPTNLPFNQPQHF.

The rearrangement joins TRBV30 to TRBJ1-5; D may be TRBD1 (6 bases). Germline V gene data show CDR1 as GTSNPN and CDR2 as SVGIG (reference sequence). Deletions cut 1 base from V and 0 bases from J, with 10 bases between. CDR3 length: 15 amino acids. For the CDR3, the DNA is TGTGCCTGGAGTGCTGGACAGATTAGCAATCAGCCCCAGCATTTT. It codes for CAWSAGQISNQPQHF.

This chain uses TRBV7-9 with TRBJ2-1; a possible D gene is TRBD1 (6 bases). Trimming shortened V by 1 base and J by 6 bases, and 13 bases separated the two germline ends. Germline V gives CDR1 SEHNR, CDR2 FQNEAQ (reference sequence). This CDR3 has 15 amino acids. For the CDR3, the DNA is TGTGCCAGCAGCTTAGAGAGGACAGCCCCCAATGAGCAGTTCTTC. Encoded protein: CASSLERTAPNEQFF.

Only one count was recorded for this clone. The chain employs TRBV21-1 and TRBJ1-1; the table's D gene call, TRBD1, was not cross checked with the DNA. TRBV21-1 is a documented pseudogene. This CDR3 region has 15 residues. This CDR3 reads CASSSNRGRNTEAFF. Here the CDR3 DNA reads TGTGCCAGCAGCAGCAACAGGGGCCGAAACACTGAAGCTTTCTTT.

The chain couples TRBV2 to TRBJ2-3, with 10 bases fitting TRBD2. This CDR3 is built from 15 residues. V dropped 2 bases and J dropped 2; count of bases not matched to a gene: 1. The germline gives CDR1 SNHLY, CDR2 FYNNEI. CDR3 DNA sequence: TGTGCCAGCAGTGAACTAGCGGGGGTCACAGATACGCAGTATTTT. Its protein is CASSELAGVTDTQYF.

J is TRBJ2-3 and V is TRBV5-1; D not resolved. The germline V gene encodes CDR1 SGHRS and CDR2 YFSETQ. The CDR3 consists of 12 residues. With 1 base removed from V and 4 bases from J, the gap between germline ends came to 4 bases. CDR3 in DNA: TGCGCCAGCAGCTTGCGGGCAGATACGCAGTATTTT. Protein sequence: CASSLRADTQYF.

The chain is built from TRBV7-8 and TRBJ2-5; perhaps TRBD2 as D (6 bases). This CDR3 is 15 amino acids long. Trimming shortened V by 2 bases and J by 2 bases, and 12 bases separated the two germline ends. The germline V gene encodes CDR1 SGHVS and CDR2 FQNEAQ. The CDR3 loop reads CASSLRGIDQETQYF. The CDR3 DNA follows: TGTGCCAGCAGCTTACGGGGGATAGATCAAGAGACCCAGTACTTC.

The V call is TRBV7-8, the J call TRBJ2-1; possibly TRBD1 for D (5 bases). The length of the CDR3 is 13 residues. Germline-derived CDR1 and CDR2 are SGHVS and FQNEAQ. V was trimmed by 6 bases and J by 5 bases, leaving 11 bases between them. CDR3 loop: CASRVQGNNEQFF. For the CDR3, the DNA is TGTGCCAGCAGGGTCCAGGGTAACAATGAGCAGTTCTTC.

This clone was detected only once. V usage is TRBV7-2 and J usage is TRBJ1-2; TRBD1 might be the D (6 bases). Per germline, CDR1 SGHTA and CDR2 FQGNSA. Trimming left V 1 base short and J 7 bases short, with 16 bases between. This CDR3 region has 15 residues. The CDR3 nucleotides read TGTGCCAGCAGCTTAGACAGGGTTCTCAACGGTGGCTACACCTTC. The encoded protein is CASSLDRVLNGGYTF.